Shown below are 18 T cell receptor beta chains from a single sample sequenced in a study of T-cell memory formation after mild COVID-19. A single record per CDR3 protein comes from TCRdb applying MiXCR to the 5' RACE reads. This sample has approximately 400,000 distinct CDR3 sequences; under 20% occur once, and the top ten carry about 22%. Source material: PBMCs or a T cell subset sorted from them (not recorded which). These receptors all come from a man younger than 35 who had mild COVID-19 (a few samples of this study predate the infection). Cell type and time point are not known.

J is TRBJ2-7 and V is TRBV6-6; 9 nucleotides match TRBD2. Germline lookup yields CDR1 MNHNY and CDR2 SVGAGI (reference sequence). CDR3 length: 16 amino acids. Trimming took 2 bases from V and 5 from J; bases not matched to a gene: 10. This chain's CDR3 is CASSYAAGGQRNEQYF. In DNA form, the CDR3 reads TGTGCCAGCAGTTACGCAGCGGGGGGCCAGAGGAACGAGCAGTACTTC.

This rearrangement joins TRBV29-1 to TRBJ1-1, with D uncertain. Trimming took 4 bases from V and 5 from J, leaving 8 bases between them. Looked up from germline, CDR1 is SQVTM and CDR2 is ANQGSEA. The CDR3 runs 11 residues. CDR3 amino acids: CSVVTGTEAFF. The CDR3 DNA sequence: TGCAGCGTTGTAACTGGTACTGAAGCTTTCTTT.

V gene TRBV7-3 combines with J gene TRBJ2-2; D is unresolved. The CDR3 sequence is 15 residues long. Trimming removed 1 base from V and 5 bases from J, with 11 bases in between. Germline loops: CDR1 SGHTA, CDR2 FQGTGA. CDR3 nucleotides: TGTGCCAGCAGCTTAAATTTTCACGTAACCGGGGAGCTGTTTTTT. Protein product: CASSLNFHVTGELFF.

The chain recombines TRBV6-2 or TRBV6-3 with TRBJ2-3; possibly TRBD2 for D (6 bases). Germline loops: CDR1 MNHEY, CDR2 SVGEGT. The CDR3 is 11 amino acids. V was pared by 9 bases and J by 12 bases, with 16 bases between. The CDR3 DNA is TGTGCCAGTCTGGCGGGGCCCCCCCAGTATTTT. It yields the protein CASLAGPPQYF.

The V call is TRBV7-6, the J call TRBJ2-1; D tentatively fits TRBD1 or TRBD2 (5 bases each). Trimming left V 4 bases short and J 0 bases short, with 13 bases between. CDR1 is SGHVS and CDR2 is FNYEAQ in the germline V gene. CDR3 length: 16 amino acids. The CDR3 reads CASSSGRPSSYNEQFF. CDR3 bases: TGTGCCAGCAGCTCGGGACGGCCGAGCTCCTACAATGAGCAGTTCTTC.

The chain recombines TRBV2 with TRBJ2-7; 7 positions match TRBD2. The CDR3 spans 15 residues. The V segment lost 5 bases and the J segment 8 bases; nucleotides outside the gene matches: 15. Germline CDR1 SNHLY, CDR2 FYNNEI. DNA for the CDR3: TGTGCCAGCAGTCTACACACCCTAACTAGCGTACAGCAGTACGTC. This sequence encodes CASSLHTLTSVQQYV.

The chain couples TRBV6-6 to TRBJ2-7; D perhaps matches TRBD2 (5 bases). The CDR3 covers 15 residues. Germline CDR1 MNHNY, CDR2 SVGAGI (reference sequence). Trimming left V 8 bases short and J 2 bases short, with 19 bases between. DNA of the CDR3: TGTGCCAGCGGAACGGAGGCAGCCCCGGCCTACGAGCAGTACTTC. Translation gives CASGTEAAPAYEQYF.

A few counts support this clonotype. The V gene is TRBV9, the J gene TRBJ2-3; TRBD2 aligns across 11 bases. CDR1 is SGDLS, CDR2 YYNGEE, per germline. The CDR3 spans 16 residues. V was clipped by 2 bases and J by 2 bases; unmatched bases: 4. CDR3 sequence reads: CASSVGGLAATDTQYF. CDR3 bases: TGTGCCAGCAGCGTGGGGGGACTAGCGGCCACAGATACGCAGTATTTT. The entire variable domain, with the rest obtained from reference TRBV9 and TRBJ2-3, is as follows: DSGVTQTPKHLITATGQRVTLRCSPRSGDLSVYWYQQSLDQGLQFLIQYYNGEERAKGNILERFSAQQFPDLHSELNLSSLELGDSALYFCASSVGGLAATDTQYFGPGTRLTVL.

This clonotype was counted a few times. The chain uses TRBV30 and TRBJ2-7; 9 nucleotides match TRBD1. The CDR3 totals 13 residues. Germline V CDR1 and CDR2: GTSNPN, SVGIG (reference sequence). Losses at the gene ends were 1 base for V and 3 bases for J; bases not matched to a gene: 1. DNA for the CDR3: TGTGCCTGGAGTGCGGACAGGGGCTACGAGCAGTACTTC. Its protein product is CAWSADRGYEQYF.

This clonotype was picked up a small number of times. This chain connects TRBV7-8 to TRBJ1-5; 7 bases line up with TRBD1. The germline V gene encodes CDR1 SGHVS and CDR2 FQNEAQ. The length of the CDR3 is 15 residues. V lost 1 base to trimming and J lost 7 bases; unmatched junction nucleotides: 7. The CDR3 protein is CASSLVTGERQPQHF. The CDR3 nucleotides read TGTGCCAGCAGCTTAGTTACAGGGGAGAGGCAGCCCCAGCATTTT.

The chain combines TRBV14 with TRBJ2-1; TRBD1 might be the D (6 bases). CDR3 length: 15 residues. The germline CDR1 and CDR2 sequences are SGHDN and FVKESK. The V end was cut by 3 bases, the J end by 2 bases, with 11 bases between. This chain's CDR3 is CASSHLQGAYNEQFF. In DNA form, the CDR3 reads TGTGCCAGCAGCCACCTACAGGGTGCCTACAATGAGCAGTTCTTC. The full variable domain, its missing parts supplied by reference TRBV14 and TRBJ2-1, is EAGVTQFPSHSVIEKGQTVTLRCDPISGHDNLYWYRRVMGKEIKFLLHFVKESKQDESGMPNNRFLAERTGGTYSTLKVQPAELEDSGVYFCASSHLQGAYNEQFFGPGTRLTVL.

This clonotype was counted only a few times. The rearrangement joins TRBV20-1 to TRBJ2-2, with D possibly matching TRBD2 (7 bases). The CDR3 has 13 residues. V was pared by 7 bases and J by 5 bases, with 14 bases between. Germline CDR1 reads DFQATT; CDR2 reads SNEGSKA (reference sequence). In DNA form, the CDR3 reads TGCAGTGGATCACGGGGGGCTACCGGGGAGCTGTTTTTT. Translation gives CSGSRGATGELFF.

The genes are TRBV9 and TRBJ2-1, with TRBD2 matching 8 bases. The trim removed 5 bases at V and 10 bases at J, leaving 8 bases unmatched. The CDR3 is 13 residues long. Germline V lookup: CDR1 SGDLS, CDR2 YYNGEE. The chain's CDR3 is CASSAGGAKEQFF. The CDR3 DNA is TGTGCCAGCAGTGCCGGGGGGGCGAAAGAGCAGTTCTTC.

CDR3 residues: CASGSGGAVAKNIQYF. The CDR3 nucleotides read TGTGCCAGCGGTAGCGGGGGGGCGGTAGCCAAAAACATTCAGTACTTC. The rearrangement uses TRBV6-2 or TRBV6-3 and TRBJ2-4; 11 nucleotides match TRBD2. CDR1 MNHEY and CDR2 SVGEGT come from the germline V gene. This CDR3 region has 16 residues. V lost 8 bases to trimming and J lost 0 bases; unmatched junction nucleotides: 6.

This sequence joins TRBV5-1 and TRBJ2-5; 10 bases line up with TRBD1. CDR1 SGHRS and CDR2 YFSETQ come from the germline V gene. There are 16 residues in the CDR3. Germline trimming cut 4 bases from V and 13 bases from J; bases unmatched to any gene: 19. CDR3 region: CASSQVTGGAPKRSYF. Here the CDR3 DNA reads TGCGCCAGCAGCCAGGTGACAGGGGGCGCCCCAAAAAGATCGTACTTC.

J is TRBJ1-2 and V is TRBV27; the D gene is possibly TRBD1 (5 bases). The CDR3 has 15 residues. Germline V gene data show CDR1 as MNHEY and CDR2 as SMNVEV (reference sequence). V lost 6 bases and J 1 base, leaving 15 bases between the germline ends. CDR3 residues: CASSRRSDSNYGYTF. DNA for the CDR3: TGTGCCAGCAGCCGCCGCTCTGACAGTAACTATGGCTACACCTTC.

The chain combines TRBV6-1 with TRBJ1-5; D is ambiguous. Germline lookup yields CDR1 MNHNS and CDR2 SASEGT. V lost 6 bases to trimming and J lost 7 bases, with 19 bases between them. This CDR3 is built from 15 residues. CDR3: CASRGRFEAGQPQHF. The CDR3 nucleotides read TGTGCCAGCAGGGGTCGATTTGAGGCAGGACAGCCCCAGCATTTT.

This clonotype has a handful of counts. This rearrangement joins TRBV28 to TRBJ1-1; no clear D. Trimming pared 3 bases from V and 10 bases from J, leaving 9 bases between. Germline V lookup: CDR1 MDHEN, CDR2 SYDVKM. This CDR3 has 11 residues. CDR3 nucleotides: TGTGCCAGCAGTTTCGGGGTCACAGCTTTCTTT. Amino acid sequence: CASSFGVTAFF.